A single sample gave rise to the 16 T cell receptor beta chains below, sequenced in a study of blood T cells in healthy people across ages. The use of a sample-barcoded 5' primer and a J-beta primer mix characterized a second PCR of about 7 to 12 cycles. Using its own MiXCR run on the 5' RACE reads, TCRdb lists one record per CDR3 protein. The table records roughly 900,000 distinct CDR3 sequences, 25% to 30% of them present only once. Sequencing was done on a sample of blood. These receptors came from a woman of 80 years or more in good health.

The chain couples TRBV6-2 or TRBV6-3 to TRBJ1-3, with unresolved D. The CDR3 has 8 residues. Germline V gives CDR1 MNHEY, CDR2 SVGEGT. V was clipped by 10 bases and J by 14 bases, with 9 bases between them. The CDR3 loop reads CATTPVYF. Written as DNA, the CDR3 is TGTGCCACTACACCCGTATATTTT.

This clonotype was observed at least ten times. The chain joins TRBV6-2 or TRBV6-3 to TRBJ2-3; D might be TRBD1 (6 bases). Looked up from germline, CDR1 is MNHEY and CDR2 is SVGEGT. V was cut by 5 bases and J by 5 bases, with 8 bases left in between. The CDR3 has 12 residues. The CDR3: CASSKQGDTQYF. The CDR3 DNA sequence: TGTGCCAGCAGTAAACAGGGAGATACGCAGTATTTT.

The chain is built from TRBV12-3 or TRBV12-4 and TRBJ1-2; D remains ambiguous. The CDR3 runs 13 residues. V shed 6 bases and J shed 4 bases, with 12 bases lying between them. The CDR3 protein is CASRTQFGYGYTF. The CDR3 region has the DNA TGTGCCAGCAGAACACAGTTTGGCTATGGCTACACCTTC.

This clonotype has just one count. Since a much larger clone is just one base distant, this may be a read error. V usage is TRBV30 and J usage is TRBJ2-5, with 8 bases that match TRBD1. The CDR3 covers 14 residues. V lost 8 bases and J lost 11; bases outside the gene matches: 19. Germline V gene lookup returns CDR1 GTSNPN and CDR2 SVGIG (reference sequence). Here the CDR3 reads CAGYDRGGYNEQYF. CDR3 nucleotide sequence: TGTGCCGGATACGACAGGGGTGGGTACAATGAGCAGTACTTC.

Concerning this clonotype: A read error may explain this, as a much larger clone is one base away. V and J are TRBV28 and TRBJ2-7; tentative D call: TRBD1 (6 bases). The CDR3 runs 13 residues. The V end lost 4 bases, the J end lost 4 bases, and 11 bases lay between the germline ends. The germline CDR1 and CDR2 sequences are MDHEN and SYDVKM. The CDR3 spells CASSWIRGYEQYV. In DNA form, the CDR3 reads TGTGCCAGCAGTTGGATCAGGGGTTACGAGCAGTACGTC.

This clonotype showed up just a few times. The V gene is TRBV20-1, the J gene TRBJ1-4, with 9 bases that match TRBD1. This CDR3 comprises 17 residues. Per germline, CDR1 DFQATT and CDR2 SNEGSKA (reference sequence). V trimming: 2 bases; J trimming: 8 bases; junction bases outside the gene matches: 15. The CDR3 region has the DNA TGCAGTGCTAGATGGTGGGACAGGGACGATCGAGGAGAAAAACTGTTTTTT. Amino acids: CSARWWDRDDRGEKLFF.

This clonotype was counted many times. V usage is TRBV20-1 and J usage is TRBJ1-6, with D unclear. Trimming took off 3 bases at V and 7 bases at J, with 7 bases between the two ends. The CDR3 runs to 12 residues. Germline values: CDR1 DFQATT, CDR2 SNEGSKA (reference sequence). The CDR3 spells CSARSPNSPLHF. CDR3 DNA sequence: TGCAGTGCTAGGTCCCCAAATTCACCCCTCCACTTT.

This clonotype was detected only a few times. CDR3 sequence (DNA): TGTGCCAGCAGTGAAGCAAAGGGACAGGGGAATACTGAAGCTTTCTTT. Encoded protein: CASSEAKGQGNTEAFF. This sequence joins TRBV2 and TRBJ1-1, with TRBD1 matching 10 bases. Germline V gives CDR1 SNHLY, CDR2 FYNNEI. The CDR3 is 16 amino acids. The trim removed 0 bases at V and 5 bases at J, leaving 6 bases unmatched.

Points on this clonotype: With a much larger clone just one base away, this may be a read error. This sequence joins TRBV20-1 and TRBJ1-2; 7 nucleotides agree with TRBD1. Looked up from germline, CDR1 is DFQATT and CDR2 is SNEGSKA (reference sequence). This CDR3 has 12 residues. J lost 8 bases, V lost 6 bases, and 9 bases had no gene match. The CDR3 DNA is TGCAGTGCCTCAAACAGGGGATGGGGCTACACCTTC. Amino acids: CSASNRGWGYTF.

As regards this clonotype: Being one base from a much bigger clone, this may be a read error. The chain links TRBV5-1 to TRBJ2-1; D is possibly TRBD1 (5 bases). Between the trimmed V and J ends, which lost 2 bases and 8 bases, there was a span of 8 bases. The germline CDR1 and CDR2 sequences are SGHRS and YFSETQ. The CDR3 contains 12 residues. The CDR3 loop reads CASSLGEDEQFF. Written as DNA, the CDR3 is TGCGCCAGCAGCTTAGGGGAAGATGAGCAGTTCTTC.

This clonotype was counted many times. The rearrangement joins TRBV28 to TRBJ2-7, with TRBD1 as a possible D gene (6 bases). Trimming stripped 7 bases from V and 5 bases from J, with 18 bases between. The CDR3 is made up of 14 amino acids. Germline V gene sequence: CDR1 MDHEN, CDR2 SYDVKM. The DNA for the CDR3 is TGTGCCAGCAATCCCCAGGGGCGCAGAAACGAGCAGTACTTC. Its translation: CASNPQGRRNEQYF.

This clonotype has just a few counts. V usage is TRBV20-1 and J usage is TRBJ2-3; D remains ambiguous. The CDR3 is 12 amino acids. From germline, CDR1 is DFQATT and CDR2 SNEGSKA (reference sequence). V gave up 7 bases and J gave up 6 bases, with 14 bases separating them. CDR3 loop: CSVSNYEDTQYF. The CDR3 coding sequence is TGCAGTGTAAGTAACTATGAGGATACGCAGTATTTT.

With respect to this clonotype: A read error may explain this, as a much larger clone is one base away. The gene calls are TRBV11-2 and TRBJ2-3; 10 nucleotides match TRBD2. Per germline, CDR1 SGHAT and CDR2 FQNNGV. The CDR3 is made up of 14 amino acids. V trimming: 11 bases; J trimming: 4 bases; junction bases outside the gene matches: 9. DNA of the CDR3: TGTGCCGGTACCGGGACTAGCGCCCCAGATACGCAGTATTTT. This translates into CAGTGTSAPDTQYF.

This clonotype appeared a few times. The chain uses TRBV7-8 and TRBJ1-6; tentative D call: TRBD1 (6 bases). CDR3 length: 16 residues. Trimming removed 5 bases from V and 10 bases from J, with 21 bases in between. Germline lookup yields CDR1 SGHVS and CDR2 FQNEAQ. CDR3 in amino acids: CASSPRGGQEISPLHF. The DNA for the CDR3 is TGTGCCAGCAGCCCTCGGGGGGGGCAGGAAATCTCACCCCTCCACTTT.

This clonotype has more than one count but fewer than ten. A read error may produce the germline difference seen at one junction end. The chain recombines TRBV20-1 with TRBJ2-1, with 7 bases lining up with TRBD1. CDR1 and CDR2 from the germline V gene are DFQATT and SNEGSKA (reference sequence). CDR3 size: 16 residues. CDR3: CSAREGQDLPYNERFF. DNA for the CDR3: TGCAGTGCTAGAGAAGGACAGGATCTCCCTTATAATGAGCGGTTCTTC.

This clonotype was recorded a few times. The genes are TRBV12-3 or TRBV12-4 and TRBJ2-3, with a tentative D call TRBD2 (6 bases). The germline V and J ends were trimmed by 6 bases and 11 bases, with 27 bases remaining between them. This CDR3 region has 16 residues. In nucleotides, the CDR3 is TGTGCCAGCAGCCTTGGTGGCGGGGTGGGAACAGATGTGCAGTATTTT. Encoded protein: CASSLGGGVGTDVQYF.